This T cell receptor (beta chain) derives from a study of response to subunit inactivated influenza vaccine. Study-wide results and caveats: Each seasonal influenza vaccination, the authors suggested, recruits few new T cells.

Germline V gives CDR1 GTSNPN, CDR2 SVGIG (reference sequence). CDR3 length: 14 residues. The ends lost 5 bases at V and 7 bases at J; junction bases unmatched: 8. A single record per CDR3 protein comes from TCRdb applying MiXCR to the RT-PCR reads. The top ten hold around 10% of the sample, which has roughly 570,000 distinct CDR3 sequences, 14% seen once. In regard to this clonotype: The antigen is not known.

This chain connects TRBV30 to TRBJ1-6; 7 positions agree with TRBD1. Sequencing used PBMCs from blood, obtained about 13 days after vaccination. The sequence came from a man in his fifties who received an inactivated influenza vaccine. The CDR3 DNA reads TGTGCCTGGTCCGCGGGACAGCAAAATTCACCCCTCCACTTT. It is translated as CAWSAGQQNSPLHF.